The 24 T cell receptor beta chains listed next were all sequenced from one sample in a study of blood T cell repertoires in COVID-19. Data came from immunoSEQ multiplex PCR; TCRdb stores just in-frame clones and leaves some out. This table holds fewer than 85,000 clones, more than 75% found once. The sequencing sample was made of peripheral blood. The receptor set was obtained from a human donor in a cohort sampled during active COVID-19.

The genes are TRBV5-6 and TRBJ2-7; TRBD2 matches 9 bases. Looked up from germline, CDR1 is SGHDT and CDR2 is YYEEEE. The CDR3 extends over 17 amino acids. V trimming: 4 bases; J trimming: 7 bases; junction bases outside the gene matches: 18. As DNA, the CDR3 is TGTGCCAGCAGCCTAAGGCGAGCAGCGGGGGGAACGTGGGAGCAGTACTTC. This sequence encodes CASSLRRAAGGTWEQYF.

This chain links TRBV11-2 with TRBJ2-1; 7 bases line up with TRBD2. The CDR3 runs 17 residues. CDR1 SGHAT and CDR2 FQNNGV come from the germline V gene. V trimming: 5 bases; J trimming: 0 bases; junction bases outside the gene matches: 10. This CDR3 reads CASSPWRERSSYNEQFF. The DNA for the CDR3 is TGTGCCAGCAGCCCTTGGCGGGAGCGGAGCTCCTACAATGAGCAGTTCTTC.

The rearrangement uses TRBV19 and TRBJ2-5; 9 nucleotides line up with TRBD2. V lost 4 bases and J lost 4; bases outside the gene matches: 4. CDR1 and CDR2 from the germline V gene are LNHDA and SQIVND (reference sequence). The CDR3 consists of 14 residues. CDR3 in DNA: TGTGCCAGTAGTAGGGCGGGGGGGCGAGAGACCCAGTACTTC. This sequence encodes CASSRAGGRETQYF.

This chain links TRBV6-1 with TRBJ1-5; no reliable D call. Germline CDR1 reads MNHNS; CDR2 reads SASEGT. Deletions cut 2 bases from V and 1 base from J, with 12 bases between. The CDR3 is made up of 16 amino acids. The CDR3 DNA reads as TGTGCCAGCAGTGAATTTCGGGGATTAAGCAATCAGCCCCAGCATTTT. The encoded protein is CASSEFRGLSNQPQHF.

The chain carries TRBV7-9 and TRBJ1-2; weak D call: TRBD1 (6 bases). The CDR3 extends over 15 amino acids. V was shortened by 7 bases and J by 0 bases, with 15 bases between the two germline ends. Per germline, CDR1 SEHNR and CDR2 FQNEAQ (reference sequence). CDR3 protein: CASTGAGLANYGYTF. The CDR3 DNA follows: TGTGCCAGCACAGGGGCGGGGTTGGCTAACTATGGCTACACCTTC.

The CDR3 loop reads CAWSARAGHEQYF. The CDR3 DNA reads as TGTGCCTGGAGTGCACGGGCGGGCCACGAGCAGTACTTC. The chain carries TRBV30 and TRBJ2-7; tentatively, D is TRBD2 (5 bases). The V end lost 1 base, the J end lost 5 bases, and 12 bases lay between the germline ends. This CDR3 spans 13 amino acids. CDR1 is GTSNPN, CDR2 SVGIG, per germline (reference sequence). Full variable domain (outside the CDR3, taken from reference TRBV30 and TRBJ2-7): SQTIHQWPATLVQPVGSPLSLECTVEGTSNPNLYWYRQAAGRGLQLLFYSVGIGQISSEVPQNLSASRPQDRQFILSSKKLLLSDSGFYLCAWSARAGHEQYFGPGTRLTVT.

The chain is built from TRBV29-1 and TRBJ1-2; 7 bases fit TRBD1. Germline assignment: CDR1 SQVTM and CDR2 ANQGSEA. This CDR3 region has 11 residues. The V segment lost 6 bases and the J segment 4 bases; nucleotides outside the gene matches: 2. The CDR3 coding sequence is TGCAGCGTGGGACAGACCTATGGCTACACCTTC. Translating it yields CSVGQTYGYTF.

This rearrangement joins TRBV4-3 to TRBJ1-3; D gene unclear. V dropped 1 base and J dropped 0 bases, with 16 bases sitting between them. Germline CDR1 and CDR2: LGHNA and YSLEER. The CDR3 covers 18 residues. This CDR3 reads CASSQGILGSISGNTIYF. The CDR3 region has the DNA TGCGCCAGCAGCCAAGGGATTTTGGGGAGTATCTCTGGAAACACCATATATTTT.

CDR3 region: CASSQDGAGGRNEQYF. CDR3 coding DNA: TGTGCCAGCAGCCAAGATGGAGCGGGGGGGCGGAACGAGCAGTACTTC. V gene TRBV3-1 (or the pseudogene TRBV3-2) combines with J gene TRBJ2-7, with 10 bases fitting TRBD2. CDR1 and CDR2 (germline): LGHDT, YNNKEL (reference sequence). This CDR3 comprises 16 residues. The V and J ends lost 0 bases and 5 bases, in that order; junction bases with no gene match: 7.

The chain couples TRBV27 to TRBJ1-1; D might be TRBD1 (5 bases). CDR3 length equals 14 residues. Germline CDR1 and CDR2: MNHEY and SMNVEV (reference sequence). The V end lost 2 bases, the J end lost 1 base, and 8 bases lay between the germline ends. CDR3 region: CASSLAGQNTEAFF. The CDR3 coding sequence is TGTGCCAGCAGTTTAGCCGGACAGAACACTGAAGCTTTCTTT.

The chain employs TRBV6-1 and TRBJ1-3; D is ambiguous. The CDR3 consists of 16 residues. Germline V gene data show CDR1 as MNHNS and CDR2 as SASEGT. V was shortened by 0 bases and J by 0 bases, with 9 bases between the two germline ends. The DNA of the CDR3 is TGTGCCAGCAGTGAAGCGGCGGGAGCCTCTGGAAACACCATATATTTT. Its translation is CASSEAAGASGNTIYF.

V and J are TRBV6-6 and TRBJ2-7; TRBD1 matches at 7 bases. The CDR3 sequence is 13 residues long. Germline CDR1 is MNHNY and CDR2 is SVGAGI (reference sequence). Trimming took 6 bases from V and 5 from J; bases not matched to a gene: 7. The CDR3 bases are TGTGCCAGCAGCGGGACAGTCCCCCACGAGCAGTACTTC. It specifies CASSGTVPHEQYF.

The CDR3 protein is CASSVDPGRLDYGYTF. As DNA, the CDR3 is TGTGCCAGCAGCGTAGATCCTGGCAGGTTAGACTATGGCTACACCTTC. The chain couples TRBV9 to TRBJ1-2; no firm D call. The CDR3 spans 16 residues. The ends were cut back, 0 bases at V and 3 bases at J, with 15 bases in the middle. CDR1 is SGDLS, CDR2 YYNGEE, per germline.

The V and J genes are TRBV5-1 and TRBJ1-5; 8 nucleotides match TRBD1. J lost 4 bases, V lost 0 bases, and 6 bases had no gene match. Germline V lookup: CDR1 SGHRS, CDR2 YFSETQ. CDR3 length: 16 residues. The DNA of the CDR3 is TGCGCCAGCAGCTTGGGGACAGGGAACCAGAATCAGCCCCAGCATTTT. Its translation is CASSLGTGNQNQPQHF.

This chain joins TRBV19 and TRBJ1-2; tentative D call: TRBD1 (6 bases). The CDR3 spans 13 residues. CDR1 is LNHDA and CDR2 is SQIVND in the germline V gene (reference sequence). Between the trimmed V and J ends, which lost 5 bases and 4 bases, there was a span of 11 bases. CDR3 sequence reads: CASSGGQLYGYTF. The CDR3 nucleotides read TGTGCCAGTAGTGGTGGACAGCTCTATGGCTACACCTTC.

The V call is TRBV5-6, the J call TRBJ2-7; a possible D gene is TRBD2 (6 bases). There are 14 residues in the CDR3. CDR1 SGHDT and CDR2 YYEEEE come from the germline V gene. Trimming removed 2 bases from V and 6 bases from J, with 15 bases in between. The CDR3 DNA sequence: TGTGCCAGCAGCTTTTCGACCCCGGAGGGCGAGCAGTACTTC. Translating it yields CASSFSTPEGEQYF. The entire variable domain, with the rest obtained from reference TRBV5-6 and TRBJ2-7, is as follows: DAGVTQSPTHLIKTRGQQVTLRCSPKSGHDTVSWYQQALGQGPQFIFQYYEEEERQRGNFPDRFSGHQFPNYSSELNVNALLLGDSALYLCASSFSTPEGEQYFGPGTRLTVT.

The genes are TRBV2 and TRBJ2-7; 10 bases map to TRBD2. With V trimmed by 6 bases and J by 2 bases, 7 bases remained unmatched. This CDR3 is 15 amino acids long. The germline gives CDR1 SNHLY, CDR2 FYNNEI. The CDR3 DNA reads TGTGCCAGCAGCGACGGACTAGCGGCTGCCTACGAGCAGTACTTC. Translation gives CASSDGLAAAYEQYF.

The chain recombines TRBV2 with TRBJ1-5; the match to TRBD1 covers 7 bases. CDR1 is SNHLY and CDR2 is FYNNEI in the germline V gene. The V and J ends lost 3 bases and 2 bases, in that order; junction bases with no gene match: 4. The CDR3 is 15 residues long. This chain's CDR3 is CASSDPGGGNQPQHF. The CDR3 bases are TGTGCCAGCAGTGACCCAGGGGGAGGCAATCAGCCCCAGCATTTT.

This chain joins TRBV1 and TRBJ1-1; TRBD1 is the table's D call, not checked against the DNA. TRBV1 is assigned pseudogene status. The CDR3 totals 13 residues. DNA of the CDR3: TGCACCAGTCATGACACACTCAACACTGAAGCTTTCTTT. This codes for CTSHDTLNTEAFF.

The rearrangement uses TRBV7-3 and TRBJ1-1, with 9 bases fitting TRBD1. Germline CDR1 reads SGHTA; CDR2 reads FQGTGA. This CDR3 is built from 17 residues. V lost 5 bases, J lost 5 bases, and 15 bases stayed unmatched. In DNA form, the CDR3 reads TGTGCCAGCAGCCGCGAACACCACAGGGGGCAATGGACTGAAGCTTTCTTT. This codes for CASSREHHRGQWTEAFF. Complete variable domain (other parts from reference TRBV7-3 and TRBJ1-1): GAGVSQTPSNKVTEKGKYVELRCDPISGHTALYWYRQSLGQGPEFLIYFQGTGAADDSGLPNDRFFAVRPEGSVSTLKIQRTERGDSAVYLCASSREHHRGQWTEAFFGQGTRLTVV.

The chain uses TRBV9 and TRBJ1-5; D possibly corresponds to TRBD1 (5 bases). This CDR3 region has 17 residues. Trimming cost V 4 bases and J 3 bases, with 20 bases left between them. The germline gives CDR1 SGDLS, CDR2 YYNGEE. CDR3 in amino acids: CASSLIFPEDTNQPQHF. CDR3 nucleotides: TGTGCCAGCAGCCTTATTTTTCCCGAGGACACCAATCAGCCCCAGCATTTT.

J is TRBJ2-1 and V is TRBV11-3; a weak D match, TRBD1 (6 bases). This CDR3 has 11 residues. Trimming left V 10 bases short and J 8 bases short, with 12 bases between. Germline V gives CDR1 SGHNT, CDR2 YENEEA. DNA of the CDR3: TGTGCCACGCAGGGGTGGGATGAGCAGTTCTTC. It encodes CATQGWDEQFF.

This sequence joins TRBV2 and TRBJ1-1; D remains unclear. Germline values: CDR1 SNHLY, CDR2 FYNNEI. CDR3 length equals 13 residues. V was clipped by 6 bases and J by 2 bases, with 10 bases between them. CDR3 region: CASSAEGNTEAFF. The CDR3, as DNA: TGTGCCAGCAGCGCCGAGGGTAACACTGAAGCTTTCTTT.

The CDR3 spells CASIVGSGNPRSPLHF. DNA for the CDR3: TGTGCCAGCATAGTAGGGTCCGGGAATCCACGGTCACCCCTCCACTTT. The V and J genes are TRBV28 and TRBJ1-6; D unresolved. The ends were cut back, 7 bases at V and 10 bases at J, with 23 bases in the middle. Germline CDR1 MDHEN, CDR2 SYDVKM. This CDR3 comprises 16 residues.